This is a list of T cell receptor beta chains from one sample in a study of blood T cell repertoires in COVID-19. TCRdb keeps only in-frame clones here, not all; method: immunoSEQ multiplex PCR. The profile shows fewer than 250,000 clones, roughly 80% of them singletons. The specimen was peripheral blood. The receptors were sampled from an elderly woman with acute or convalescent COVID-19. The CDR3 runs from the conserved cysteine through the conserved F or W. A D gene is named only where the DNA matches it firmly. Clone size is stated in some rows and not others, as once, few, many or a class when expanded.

cdr3_aa: CASSPGRYNEQFF; cdr3_nt: TGTGCCAGCTCACCTGGGAGGTACAATGAGCAGTTCTTC; v_call: TRBV18; j_call: TRBJ2-1; clone_size: .; d_call: .
cdr3_aa: CASSAGTGALSYNSPLHF; cdr3_nt: TGTGCCAGCAGCGCCGGGACAGGGGCCTTGTCCTATAATTCACCCCTCCACTTT; v_call: TRBV7-2; j_call: TRBJ1-6; clone_size: once; d_call: TRBD1
cdr3_aa: CASSLDTAYEQYF; cdr3_nt: TGCGCCAGCAGCTTGGACACAGCCTACGAGCAGTACTTC; v_call: TRBV5-1; j_call: TRBJ2-7; clone_size: .; d_call: .
cdr3_aa: CASSLGGLTTGELFF; cdr3_nt: TGTGCCAGTAGTCTAGGGGGACTGACCACCGGGGAGCTGTTTTTT; v_call: TRBV19; j_call: TRBJ2-2; clone_size: few; d_call: .
cdr3_aa: CASSLGGANEKLFF; cdr3_nt: TGTGCCAGCAGCTTAGGGGGGGCTAATGAAAAACTGTTTTTT; v_call: TRBV7-2; j_call: TRBJ1-4; clone_size: .; d_call: .
cdr3_aa: CASSYRDTYEQYF; cdr3_nt: TGTGCCAGCAGTTACCGGGACACCTACGAGCAGTACTTC; v_call: TRBV27; j_call: TRBJ2-7; clone_size: .; d_call: .
cdr3_aa: CARGNYEQYF; cdr3_nt: TGTGCCCGGGGGAACTACGAGCAGTACTTC; v_call: TRBV7-7; j_call: TRBJ2-7; clone_size: .; d_call: .
cdr3_aa: CASSVASGAYNEQFF; cdr3_nt: TGTGCCAGCAGCGTAGCTAGCGGGGCGTACAATGAGCAGTTCTTC; v_call: TRBV9; j_call: TRBJ2-1; clone_size: .; d_call: TRBD2
cdr3_aa: CASSYQGMNTGELFF; cdr3_nt: TGTGCCAGCAGTTATCAGGGGATGAACACCGGGGAGCTGTTTTTT; v_call: TRBV6-5; j_call: TRBJ2-2; clone_size: .; d_call: .
cdr3_aa: CASAQTGRNTEAFF; cdr3_nt: TGCGCCAGCGCCCAGACAGGTAGGAACACTGAAGCTTTCTTT; v_call: TRBV5-1; j_call: TRBJ1-1; clone_size: few; d_call: .
cdr3_aa: CASSYFSRDTQYF; cdr3_nt: TGTGCCAGCAGTTACTTTTCCCGGGATACGCAGTATTTT; v_call: TRBV6-6; j_call: TRBJ2-3; clone_size: .; d_call: .
cdr3_aa: CASSVAVAGGIGEQFF; cdr3_nt: TGTGCCAGCAGCGTAGCGGTAGCGGGAGGTATTGGTGAGCAGTTCTTC; v_call: TRBV9; j_call: TRBJ2-1; clone_size: .; d_call: TRBD2
cdr3_aa: CASNRDRGLSDTQYF; cdr3_nt: TGTGCCAGCAACCGGGACAGGGGGCTTTCAGATACGCAGTATTTT; v_call: TRBV2; j_call: TRBJ2-3; clone_size: .; d_call: TRBD1
cdr3_aa: CASSQGTGALYYGYTF; cdr3_nt: TGTGCCAGTAGCCAGGGGACAGGGGCCCTCTACTATGGCTACACCTTC; v_call: TRBV19; j_call: TRBJ1-2; clone_size: .; d_call: TRBD1
cdr3_aa: CASSRDRDGNSPLHF; cdr3_nt: TGTGCCAGCTCACGGGACAGGGATGGAAATTCACCCCTCCACTTT; v_call: TRBV18; j_call: TRBJ1-6; clone_size: .; d_call: TRBD1
cdr3_aa: CASSIRQGAFQPQHF; cdr3_nt: TGTGCCAGCAGTATCCGACAGGGGGCTTTTCAGCCCCAGCATTTT; v_call: TRBV28; j_call: TRBJ1-5; clone_size: .; d_call: TRBD1
cdr3_aa: CASSLDGEQYF; cdr3_nt: TGTGCCAGCAGCTTGGACGGCGAGCAGTACTTC; v_call: TRBV5-4; j_call: TRBJ2-7; clone_size: .; d_call: .
cdr3_aa: CASSLASGSPHEQYF; cdr3_nt: TGTGCCAGCAGCTTAGCTAGCGGGAGCCCCCACGAGCAGTACTTC; v_call: TRBV11-2; j_call: TRBJ2-7; clone_size: .; d_call: TRBD2
cdr3_aa: CASSSDRGPEKLFF; cdr3_nt: TGTGCCAGCAGCTCGGACAGGGGGCCTGAAAAACTGTTTTTT; v_call: TRBV7-9; j_call: TRBJ1-4; clone_size: few; d_call: TRBD1
cdr3_aa: CATSSWTLSTGELFF; cdr3_nt: TGTGCCACCAGCAGTTGGACATTGTCCACCGGGGAGCTGTTTTTT; v_call: TRBV15; j_call: TRBJ2-2; clone_size: .; d_call: .
cdr3_aa: CASSPSFNTEAFF; cdr3_nt: TGTGCCAGCAGCCCGAGTTTTAACACTGAAGCTTTCTTT; v_call: TRBV3-1/TRBV3-2; j_call: TRBJ1-1; clone_size: once; d_call: .
cdr3_aa: CASSVTTSIWDEQFF; cdr3_nt: TGTGCCAGCAGCGTAACGACTAGCATTTGGGATGAGCAGTTCTTC; v_call: TRBV9; j_call: TRBJ2-1; clone_size: .; d_call: TRBD2
cdr3_aa: CASSYHQGSDQPQHF; cdr3_nt: TGTGCCAGCAGTTACCACCAGGGCTCGGATCAGCCCCAGCATTTT; v_call: TRBV6-5; j_call: TRBJ1-5; clone_size: .; d_call: .
cdr3_aa: CSASSLAGVAYNEQFF; cdr3_nt: TGCAGTGCTAGTTCCTTAGCGGGAGTAGCCTACAATGAGCAGTTCTTC; v_call: TRBV20-1; j_call: TRBJ2-1; clone_size: .; d_call: TRBD2
cdr3_aa: CASSKVWGDGAKNIQYF; cdr3_nt: .; v_call: TRBV21-1; j_call: TRBJ2-4; clone_size: .; d_call: .
cdr3_aa: CASSPRGLAGYYEQYF; cdr3_nt: TGTGCCAGCAGCCCCAGGGGACTAGCGGGGTACTACGAGCAGTACTTC; v_call: TRBV28; j_call: TRBJ2-7; clone_size: few; d_call: TRBD2
cdr3_aa: CASSLQGSSEKLFF; cdr3_nt: TGTGCCAGCAGCTTACAGGGCTCGAGTGAAAAACTGTTTTTT; v_call: TRBV9; j_call: TRBJ1-4; clone_size: .; d_call: .
cdr3_aa: CAASTDRWDEKLFF; cdr3_nt: TGTGCCGCGAGTACGGACAGGTGGGATGAAAAACTGTTTTTT; v_call: TRBV19; j_call: TRBJ1-4; clone_size: .; d_call: TRBD1
cdr3_aa: CASSFKELNSPLHF; cdr3_nt: TGTGCCAGCAGCTTCAAGGAGCTTAATTCACCCCTCCACTTT; v_call: TRBV5-6; j_call: TRBJ1-6; clone_size: .; d_call: .
cdr3_aa: CASSNSGDNQPQHF; cdr3_nt: TGTGCCAGCTCTAACAGCGGGGACAATCAGCCCCAGCATTTT; v_call: TRBV2; j_call: TRBJ1-5; clone_size: .; d_call: .
cdr3_aa: CASSPISGQVGTEAFF; cdr3_nt: TGTGCCAGCTCACCAATTTCCGGACAGGTTGGGACTGAAGCTTTCTTT; v_call: TRBV18; j_call: TRBJ1-1; clone_size: .; d_call: TRBD1
cdr3_aa: CASSQALAGAGDTQYF; cdr3_nt: TGTGCCAGCAGCCAAGCACTAGCGGGGGCGGGGGATACGCAGTATTTT; v_call: TRBV7-2; j_call: TRBJ2-3; clone_size: .; d_call: TRBD2
cdr3_aa: CASSLLGGSTEAFF; cdr3_nt: TGTGCCAGCAGTTTATTAGGTGGGAGCACTGAAGCTTTCTTT; v_call: TRBV28; j_call: TRBJ1-1; clone_size: .; d_call: .
cdr3_aa: CASSLGLAGGETQYF; cdr3_nt: TGTGCCAGCAGCCTCGGACTAGCGGGAGGGGAGACCCAGTACTTC; v_call: TRBV14; j_call: TRBJ2-5; clone_size: .; d_call: TRBD2
cdr3_aa: CASSSRTSGRATDTQYF; cdr3_nt: TGTGCCAGTAGTTCGCGGACTAGCGGGAGGGCCACAGATACGCAGTATTTT; v_call: TRBV19; j_call: TRBJ2-3; clone_size: .; d_call: TRBD2
cdr3_aa: CAWRGAGKQPQHF; cdr3_nt: TGTGCCTGGAGGGGGGCAGGGAAACAGCCCCAGCATTTT; v_call: TRBV30; j_call: TRBJ1-5; clone_size: .; d_call: .
cdr3_aa: CASSPRGGANEQYF; cdr3_nt: TGTGCCAGCTCACCCCGGGGAGGGGCTAACGAGCAGTACTTC; v_call: TRBV18; j_call: TRBJ2-7; clone_size: .; d_call: TRBD2
cdr3_aa: CASSKGTDTEAFF; cdr3_nt: TGTGCCAGCAGCAAGGGGACAGACACTGAAGCTTTCTTT; v_call: TRBV7-3; j_call: TRBJ1-1; clone_size: .; d_call: TRBD1
cdr3_aa: CASHQGNEKLFF; cdr3_nt: TGTGCCAGTCATCAGGGTAATGAAAAACTGTTTTTT; v_call: TRBV28; j_call: TRBJ1-4; clone_size: .; d_call: .
cdr3_aa: CASAEGANEKLFF; cdr3_nt: TGTGCCAGTGCCGAAGGGGCTAATGAAAAACTGTTTTTT; v_call: TRBV19; j_call: TRBJ1-4; clone_size: .; d_call: .
cdr3_aa: CASRPGQGNTEAFF; cdr3_nt: TGTGCCAGCAGACCGGGACAGGGAAACACTGAAGCTTTCTTT; v_call: TRBV11-3; j_call: TRBJ1-1; clone_size: .; d_call: TRBD1
cdr3_aa: CASSQEGPWTGRSGELFF; cdr3_nt: TGCGCCAGCAGCCAAGAAGGACCGTGGACAGGGAGGTCCGGGGAGCTGTTTTTT; v_call: TRBV4-3; j_call: TRBJ2-2; clone_size: once; d_call: TRBD1
cdr3_aa: CASSRDRISGNTIYF; cdr3_nt: TGCGCCAGCAGCCGAGACAGGATCTCTGGAAACACCATATATTTT; v_call: TRBV4-3; j_call: TRBJ1-3; clone_size: .; d_call: .
cdr3_aa: CASSPEYSSSEQFF; cdr3_nt: TGTGCCAGCAGCCCTGAATATAGCAGTAGTGAGCAGTTCTTC; v_call: TRBV5-8; j_call: TRBJ2-1; clone_size: .; d_call: .
cdr3_aa: CATKTLAGDPYEQYF; cdr3_nt: TGTGCCACCAAGACTCTAGCGGGGGACCCCTACGAGCAGTACTTC; v_call: TRBV5-6; j_call: TRBJ2-7; clone_size: .; d_call: TRBD2
cdr3_aa: CASSRQGPAGEQYF; cdr3_nt: TGTGCCAGTAGCCGACAGGGGCCGGCCGGGGAGCAGTACTTC; v_call: TRBV19; j_call: TRBJ2-7; clone_size: .; d_call: TRBD1